This T cell receptor beta chain stems from a study of early T cells in non-severe SARS-CoV-2 infection. Study-level background: Sequencing used unsorted whole-blood bulk RNA, so chains lack pairing. Findings of the study overall: There was a bias toward anti-spike CD8 responses in VDJdb matching, which missed private and CD4 specificities.

The CDR3 has 16 residues. Trimming took off 6 bases at V and 0 bases at J, with 18 bases between the two ends. Germline V CDR1 and CDR2: SQVTM, ANQGSEA. Each cDNA molecule carried a unique molecular identifier. TCRdb processed the 5' RACE reads anew with MiXCR; each CDR3 protein has one entry. The sample has approximately 120,000 distinct CDR3 sequences, about 15% seen once. This clonotype has ten or more counts. What it binds is not known. This sequence joins TRBV29-1 and TRBJ2-1; either TRBD1 or TRBD2 may fit D (5 bases each). The clonotype originates from an adult who was a healthcare worker with PCR-confirmed SARS-CoV-2 infection or an uninfected control (not recorded which). Sequenced: whole blood. The CDR3, as DNA: TGCAGCGTAGAGGGGACGAGGGAACGCTCCTACAATGAGCAGTTCTTC. Amino acids: CSVEGTRERSYNEQFF.